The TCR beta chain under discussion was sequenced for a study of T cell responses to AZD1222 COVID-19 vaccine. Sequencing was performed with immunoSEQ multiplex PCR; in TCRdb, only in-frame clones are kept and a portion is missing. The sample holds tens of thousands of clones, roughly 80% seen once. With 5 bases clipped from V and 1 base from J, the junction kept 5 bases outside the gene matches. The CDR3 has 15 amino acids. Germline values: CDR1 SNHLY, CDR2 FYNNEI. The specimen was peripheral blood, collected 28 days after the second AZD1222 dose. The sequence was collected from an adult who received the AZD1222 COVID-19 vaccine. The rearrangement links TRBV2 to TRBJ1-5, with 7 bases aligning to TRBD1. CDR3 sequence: CASSPQGRSNQPQHF. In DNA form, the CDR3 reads TGTGCCAGCAGTCCACAGGGGCGGAGCAATCAGCCCCAGCATTTT.